This T cell receptor (beta chain) was identified in a study of regulatory T cells in long-lasting Graves disease. The time point denotes: newly diagnosed GD, antithyroid drugs for less than 3 months. Researchers made the TCR library from RNA that was extracted from PBMCs. General study findings and limits: Persistent patients shared 2,741 public clonotypes among themselves. Newly diagnosed patients shared fewer, at about a thousand.

Relying on iRepertoire HTBI primers and Arm-PCR of CDR3 regions, the team built TCR beta libraries. MiXCR was run by TCRdb on the multiplex PCR reads, yielding one entry per CDR3 protein. The sample lists around 400,000 distinct CDR3 sequences; roughly 10% were seen once. This clonotype occurred many times. The antigen is unknown. V was clipped by 0 bases and J by 6 bases; unmatched bases: 12. This CDR3 contains 18 residues. Germline V CDR1 and CDR2: DFQATT, SNEGSKA (reference sequence). The sample was also reused in another study, on T cells in Graves' hyperthyroidism and ophthalmopathy.

This chain connects TRBV20-1 to TRBJ2-3; TRBD2 matches at 13 bases. The receptor was isolated from a woman between 18 and 29 years old with Graves disease. Source: peripheral blood mononuclear cells (PBMCs), taken at new diagnosis, from a patient treated with antithyroid drugs. The CDR3 sequence: CSARDDDPTSGGADTQYF. CDR3 sequence (DNA): TGCAGTGCTAGAGACGACGACCCAACTAGCGGGGGGGCGGATACGCAGTATTTT.